In this sample, the clone carrying this TCR beta chain turned up a few times. Antigen: not known. V lost 0 bases to trimming and J lost 6 bases, with 14 bases between them. This CDR3 spans 15 amino acids. Germline V gene data show CDR1 as SGHTA and CDR2 as FQGNSA. Expressed TCRB transcripts were sequenced, since all the RNA that had been isolated was reverse transcribed. The repertoire was sequenced with immunoSEQ multiplex PCR; TCRdb's copy has only in-frame clones and lacks some. The sample has 300,000 to 400,000 clones, roughly 8.8% seen once. The sample belongs to a study of beta chain features in type 1 diabetes. Overall study results and limits: Type 1 diabetes patients had TCRB CDR3s that were shorter (moderately but significantly so) in all four CD4+ subsets. For patients, the naive, central memory and Treg TCRB repertoires appeared more alike than for healthy donors. Unsettled here was the matter of whether HLA type influences TCRB rearrangement.

Heparinised blood was drawn once per donor, averaging roughly 110 mL. Specimen: central memory CD4+ T cells from blood. The V call is TRBV7-2, the J call TRBJ1-2, with a possible D match to TRBD1 (6 bases). The source is a young man with type 1 diabetes. The CDR3 nucleotides read TGTGCCAGCAGCTTAGCGACGGGGGGCCTCGATGGCTACACCTTC. It translates to CASSLATGGLDGYTF.